These 24 T cell receptor beta chains came from one sample sequenced in a study of T cell repertoires in cytomegalovirus infection (dated by TCRdb to the late 2010s). The treatment or condition label, as the study defines it: in vitro stimulation with specific CMV peptide epitopes to enrich CMV-specific T cells. No antigen has been identified for these receptors. The run used an Illumina HiSeq 1500. TCRdb passed the public sequencing reads through fastp at Q25 and MiXCR, retaining productive beta sequences. Rows matching on CDR3 protein sequence are summarized as one entry with the most common DNA and genes. The sample data list about 900,000 distinct CDR3 sequences, and 25% to 40% of these were observed just once. The ten largest clonotypes hold around an eighth of the sample. This sample comprised cultured CD8+ T cells from PBMCs, obtained from culture after CMV antigen stimulation. The receptors shown here come from a human donor in good health (CMV status not recorded). Some clones in this sample may be carry-over from other donors' samples.

This clonotype has only a few counts. This chain joins TRBV7-8 and TRBJ2-3; 7 positions match TRBD2. Trimming cost V 1 base and J 3 bases; bases outside gene matches: 7. Germline CDR1 SGHVS, CDR2 FQNEAQ. The CDR3 consists of 16 residues. The DNA for the CDR3 is TGTGCCAGCAGCTTAGAACTCGCGGGGGTTACAGATACGCAGTATTTT. It yields the protein CASSLELAGVTDTQYF.

This clonotype was seen more than once but under ten times. The chain combines TRBV12-3 or TRBV12-4 with TRBJ2-2, with 11 bases identical to TRBD1. This CDR3 contains 15 residues. J was trimmed by 6 bases and V by 3 bases; bases with no gene match: 3. CDR3 DNA sequence: TGTGCCAGCAGTTTCGGACAGGGGGCGCCCGGGGAGCTGTTTTTT. It specifies CASSFGQGAPGELFF.

This clonotype was recorded a few times. The rearrangement uses TRBV27 and TRBJ1-1; D possibly corresponds to TRBD1 (5 bases). The germline CDR1 and CDR2 sequences are MNHEY and SMNVEV (reference sequence). Trimming pared 7 bases from V and 3 bases from J, leaving 21 bases between. This CDR3 region has 16 residues. The CDR3 DNA reads as TGTGCCAGCATGATGACGGACACCCTAGGGGACACTGAAGCTTTCTTT. This codes for CASMMTDTLGDTEAFF.

This clonotype was detected a few times. This rearrangement joins TRBV12-3 or TRBV12-4 to TRBJ2-5; 8 nucleotides agree with TRBD1. Unmatched junction bases numbered 16, after V lost 8 bases and J lost 5 bases. The CDR3 totals 16 residues. In DNA form, the CDR3 reads TGTGCCAGCTCAACCCCCCAGGGGGCGCTTGTTGAGACCCAGTACTTC. Translating gives CASSTPQGALVETQYF.

The CDR3: CASSSLEGGRSYNEQFF. In DNA, the CDR3 is TGTGCCAGCAGTTCTTTGGAGGGGGGACGCTCCTACAATGAGCAGTTCTTC. This chain links TRBV6-2 or TRBV6-3 with TRBJ2-1; either TRBD1 or TRBD2 may fit D (6 bases each). The CDR3 consists of 17 residues. Per the germline V gene, CDR1 is MNHEY and CDR2 is SVGEGT. The V end was cut by 4 bases, the J end by 0 bases, with 16 bases between.

In its sample, this clonotype was seen a few times. The chain links TRBV10-3 to TRBJ2-3; the match to TRBD2 covers 8 bases. Germline CDR1 and CDR2: ENHRY and SYGVKD. J was trimmed by 2 bases and V by 6 bases; bases with no gene match: 16. CDR3 length: 18 amino acids. The CDR3 here is CAISGGASRGGYTDTQYF. CDR3 nucleotide sequence: TGTGCCATCAGCGGAGGAGCCTCTCGGGGGGGATACACAGATACGCAGTATTTT.

V usage is TRBV14 and J usage is TRBJ1-2; D uncertain. The length of the CDR3 is 13 residues. CDR1 SGHDN and CDR2 FVKESK come from the germline V gene. V was trimmed by 3 bases and J by 3 bases, leaving 8 bases between them. The CDR3 sequence is CASSHPRYYGYTF. CDR3 DNA sequence: TGTGCCAGCAGCCATCCCAGATACTATGGCTACACCTTC.

This clonotype turned up a few times. This chain uses TRBV7-8 with TRBJ2-5, with 11 bases matching TRBD1. The CDR3 runs 18 residues. The germline V gene has CDR1 SGHVS and CDR2 FQNEAQ. Unmatched junction bases numbered 13, after V lost 3 bases and J lost 4 bases. The CDR3, as DNA: TGTGCCAGCAGCTTGTCCCGGGACAGGGGGGCCCAAGTAGAGACCCAGTACTTC. Its protein product is CASSLSRDRGAQVETQYF.

The chain combines TRBV7-8 with TRBJ1-1; no definite D call. V lost 4 bases, J lost 4 bases, and 16 bases lay in between. The CDR3 is 15 residues long. The germline gives CDR1 SGHVS, CDR2 FQNEAQ. CDR3 nucleotides: TGTGCCAGCAGCTCCGGCCCCCCGATGGGCACTGAAGCTTTCTTT. Its protein is CASSSGPPMGTEAFF. The full variable domain, its missing parts supplied by reference TRBV7-8 and TRBJ1-1, is GAGVSQSPRYKVAKRGQDVALRCDPISGHVSLFWYQQALGQGPEFLTYFQNEAQLDKSGLPSDRFFAERPEGSVSTLKIQRTQQEDSAVYLCASSSGPPMGTEAFFGQGTRLTVV.

The chain carries TRBV4-3 and TRBJ1-4; D gene unclear. V lost 0 bases, J lost 1 base, and 9 bases lay in between. The length of the CDR3 is 16 residues. Germline V gene data show CDR1 as LGHNA and CDR2 as YSLEER. In DNA, the CDR3 is TGCGCCAGCAGCCAAGATCAGATGGTAACTAATGAAAAACTGTTTTTT. As protein: CASSQDQMVTNEKLFF.

This rearrangement joins TRBV19 to TRBJ2-7; 9 nucleotides match TRBD2. After removal of 3 bases from V and 3 bases from J, the junction contained 6 bases not matched to a gene. The CDR3 is 15 amino acids. Germline CDR1 and CDR2: LNHDA and SQIVND (reference sequence). In DNA form, the CDR3 reads TGTGCCAGTAGTATTAGTTTAGCGGGAGTCTACGAGCAGTACGTC. Its translation is CASSISLAGVYEQYV.

This clonotype was seen a handful of times. The V and J genes are TRBV6-1 and TRBJ2-7, with 8 bases fitting TRBD1. Germline-derived CDR1 and CDR2 are MNHNS and SASEGT. The junction had 13 bases not matched to a gene; V was cut back by 7 bases and J by 5 bases. This CDR3 is 15 amino acids long. The CDR3 sequence: CASTVYQGAGNEQYF. CDR3 nucleotide sequence: TGTGCCAGCACCGTATATCAGGGGGCAGGTAACGAGCAGTACTTC.

The chain uses TRBV9 and TRBJ1-1, with 8 bases identical to TRBD1. J gave up 6 bases and V 4 bases, and 2 bases lay outside the gene matches. In germline, CDR1 is SGDLS, CDR2 YYNGEE. The CDR3 spans 12 residues. In DNA form, the CDR3 reads TGTGCCAGCAGCATGGGACAGGCTGAAGCTTTCTTT. Translated, it gives CASSMGQAEAFF.

Only a few counts were recorded for this clonotype. The chain is built from TRBV7-3 and TRBJ2-1; 7 nucleotides match TRBD2. The CDR3 covers 17 residues. Germline lookup yields CDR1 SGHTA and CDR2 FQGTGA. V trimming: 0 bases; J trimming: 5 bases; junction bases outside the gene matches: 10. The CDR3 DNA is TGTGCCAGCAGCTTAACGAGGGGCGACGGGGGGAACAATGAGCAGTTCTTC. Its translation is CASSLTRGDGGNNEQFF.

This clonotype has just a few counts. The rearrangement joins TRBV20-1 to TRBJ2-4, with 7 bases aligning to TRBD1. J lost 7 bases, V lost 2 bases, and 11 bases had no gene match. Looked up from germline, CDR1 is DFQATT and CDR2 is SNEGSKA (reference sequence). The CDR3 is 15 amino acids. Here the CDR3 reads CSARPSTGELNIQYF. CDR3 nucleotide sequence: TGCAGTGCTAGACCCTCTACAGGGGAGTTGAACATTCAGTACTTC.

This clonotype was counted a few times. The chain employs TRBV7-9 and TRBJ2-1; 11 bases are a match to TRBD2. Losses at the gene ends were 3 bases for V and 12 bases for J; bases not matched to a gene: 7. Germline lookup yields CDR1 SEHNR and CDR2 FQNEAQ (reference sequence). CDR3 length: 14 residues. CDR3 nucleotide sequence: TGTGCCAGCAGCTTCCTAGCGGGGGGCCTTCTGCAGTTCTTC. Translation gives CASSFLAGGLLQFF.

This clonotype came up many times. J is TRBJ2-7 and V is TRBV7-2, with 7 bases aligning to TRBD2. There are 16 residues in the CDR3. V shed 1 base and J 0 bases; nucleotides not matched to a gene: 6. CDR1 is SGHTA and CDR2 is FQGNSA in the germline V gene. The CDR3 coding sequence is TGTGCCAGCAGCTTAGGAGGCGGGGGTAGCTCCTACGAGCAGTACTTC. The encoded protein is CASSLGGGGSSYEQYF.

This clonotype occurred many times. V is TRBV7-6 and J is TRBJ1-1; the D is unclear. CDR1 SGHVS and CDR2 FNYEAQ come from the germline V gene. The CDR3 has 13 amino acids. Trimming left V 1 base short and J 4 bases short, with 7 bases between. The CDR3 is CASSLGAGTEAFF. CDR3 sequence (DNA): TGTGCCAGCAGCTTAGGAGCCGGCACTGAAGCTTTCTTT.

J is TRBJ2-5 and V is TRBV7-4; 9 positions match TRBD1. The CDR3 runs to 14 residues. The V gene's germline CDR1 is SGHVT and CDR2 SQSDAQ. CDR3: CVTAPGQGWETQYF. The CDR3 region has the DNA TGTGTCACCGCACCGGGACAGGGTTGGGAGACCCAGTACTTC.

This chain uses TRBV29-1 with TRBJ1-2; D is undetermined. CDR3 size: 10 residues. Germline values: CDR1 SQVTM, CDR2 ANQGSEA. Between the trimmed V and J ends, which lost 6 bases and 6 bases, there was a span of 8 bases. CDR3 protein: CSVELDGYTF. CDR3 DNA sequence: TGCAGCGTAGAATTGGATGGCTACACCTTC.

This clonotype was picked up many times. V and J are TRBV7-2 and TRBJ1-1, with TRBD1 matching over 7 bases. V was clipped by 5 bases and J by 5 bases; unmatched bases: 5. This CDR3 has 13 amino acids. Per the germline V gene, CDR1 is SGHTA and CDR2 is FQGNSA. The CDR3 DNA reads as TGTGCCAGCAGCAGACCAGGGGGTACTGAAGCTTTCTTT. Its translation is CASSRPGGTEAFF.

CDR3 DNA sequence: TGTGCCACCAGCTTACGGGCGACAGGCAATGAGCAGTTCTTC. Amino acid sequence: CATSLRATGNEQFF. The rearrangement uses TRBV15 and TRBJ2-1, with a possible D match to TRBD1 (6 bases). Trimming took off 5 bases at V and 6 bases at J, with 14 bases between the two ends. In germline, CDR1 is LNHNV, CDR2 YYDKDF (reference sequence). CDR3 length: 14 residues.

In this sample, this clonotype turned up a few times. The J gene is TRBJ2-1, the V gene TRBV2, with TRBD2 matching over 11 bases. This CDR3 region has 14 residues. The germline V gene encodes CDR1 SNHLY and CDR2 FYNNEI. V lost 8 bases to trimming and J lost 7 bases; unmatched junction nucleotides: 7. This chain's CDR3 is CASWVAGGPNEQFF. CDR3 DNA: TGTGCCAGCTGGGTAGCGGGGGGGCCGAATGAGCAGTTCTTC. Looking up the rest from reference TRBV2 and TRBJ2-1 gives the full variable domain: EPEVTQTPSHQVTQMGQEVILRCVPISNHLYFYWYRQILGQKVEFLVSFYNNEISEKSEIFDDQFSVERPDGSNFTLKIRSTKLEDSAMYFCASWVAGGPNEQFFGPGTRLTVL.

This clonotype was recorded a few times. The genes are TRBV2 and TRBJ1-6, with D uncertain. There are 17 residues in the CDR3. V was cut by 7 bases and J by 7 bases, with 23 bases left in between. Germline V CDR1 and CDR2: SNHLY, FYNNEI. The CDR3 DNA is TGTGCCAGCAACGAAGTTCCGGCCCGGGGAGGCAATTCACCCCTCCACTTT. Amino acid sequence: CASNEVPARGGNSPLHF.